The rows below give T cell receptor beta chains drawn from one sample of a study of radiotherapy plus CTLA-4 blockade in lung cancer. Clones were sequenced by immunoSEQ multiplex PCR, and TCRdb holds only the in-frame ones, with some missing. Of roughly 92,000 clones in the sample, 86% are singletons; the top ten hold 2% to 2.5%. This specimen was peripheral blood, taken from a patient treated with radiotherapy plus ipilimumab. The receptor source for this set is a human donor with non-small cell lung cancer who had a partial response to radiotherapy plus ipilimumab. CDR3s include the opening cysteine and the closing phenylalanine or tryptophan. A D gene is named only where the DNA matches it firmly. Some rows mark clone size as missing; the rest say once, few, many or name a class of expanded clone.

j_gene | d_gene | abundance | v_gene | CDR3aa | CDR3nt
TRBJ2-3 | - | - | TRBV6-5 | CASSYSAGNTDTQYF | TGTGCCAGCAGTTACTCTGCAGGTAACACAGATACGCAGTATTTT
TRBJ2-7 | - | - | TRBV7-9 | CASSGTSLYEQYF | TGTGCCAGCAGCGGGACATCGCTCTACGAGCAGTACTTC
TRBJ1-2 | - | - | TRBV30 | CAWSSRVDGYTF | TGTGCCTGGAGTAGCAGGGTAGACGGCTACACCTTC
TRBJ1-2 | - | - | TRBV7-8 | CASSLDGGGYGYTF | TGTGCCAGCAGCTTAGACGGGGGGGGATATGGCTACACCTTC
TRBJ1-1 | TRBD1 | - | TRBV28 | CASEQGGTNTEAFF | TGTGCCAGCGAGCAGGGGGGTACGAACACTGAAGCTTTCTTT
TRBJ1-2 | TRBD1 | - | TRBV9 | CASSGGTELPITF | TGTGCCAGCAGCGGGGGGACAGAACTCCCTATAACCTTC
TRBJ1-5 | - | - | TRBV6-5 | CASSPRSLGNQPQHF | TGTGCCAGCAGTCCGAGATCACTAGGCAATCAGCCCCAGCATTTT
TRBJ1-5 | TRBD1 | - | TRBV5-1 | CASSWTGAQPQHF | TGCGCCAGCAGCTGGACAGGGGCCCAGCCCCAGCATTTT
TRBJ2-7 | TRBD1 | few | TRBV6-5 | CASRGTGRGYEQYF | TGTGCCAGCAGAGGGACAGGCCGAGGCTACGAGCAGTACTTC
TRBJ2-3 | TRBD2 | - | TRBV28 | CASSLSGLGSTDTQYF | TGTGCCAGTAGTTTATCAGGACTAGGTAGCACAGATACGCAGTATTTT
TRBJ1-2 | - | - | TRBV28 | CASSQPGVGHYGYTF | TGTGCCAGCAGTCAACCAGGGGTGGGGCACTATGGCTACACCTTC
TRBJ1-2 | TRBD1 | - | TRBV7-6 | CASSLDGDRTIGYTF | TGTGCCAGCAGCTTAGACGGGGACAGGACAATCGGCTACACCTTC
TRBJ2-1 | TRBD2 | - | TRBV6-4 | CASSPLAGGGDEQFF | TGTGCCAGCAGTCCACTAGCGGGAGGTGGCGATGAGCAGTTCTTC
TRBJ2-3 | - | few | TRBV18 | CASSPAPPTQYF | TGTGCCAGCTCACCTGCGCCCCCTACGCAGTATTTT
TRBJ1-2 | - | - | TRBV28 | CASSSQGNYGYTF | TGTGCCAGCAGTTCACAGGGAAACTATGGCTACACCTTC
TRBJ1-5 | - | - | TRBV30 | CAWSFIRGDQPQHF | TGTGCCTGGAGTTTTATAAGGGGTGATCAGCCCCAGCATTTT
TRBJ2-1 | TRBD2 | - | TRBV5-6 | CASSFGASGATYNEQFF | TGTGCCAGCAGCTTCGGGGCTAGCGGGGCTACTTACAATGAGCAGTTCTTC
TRBJ1-1 | - | - | TRBV28 | CASRGGSPRWAFF | TGTGCCAGCAGGGGAGGGTCCCCAAGGTGGGCTTTCTTT